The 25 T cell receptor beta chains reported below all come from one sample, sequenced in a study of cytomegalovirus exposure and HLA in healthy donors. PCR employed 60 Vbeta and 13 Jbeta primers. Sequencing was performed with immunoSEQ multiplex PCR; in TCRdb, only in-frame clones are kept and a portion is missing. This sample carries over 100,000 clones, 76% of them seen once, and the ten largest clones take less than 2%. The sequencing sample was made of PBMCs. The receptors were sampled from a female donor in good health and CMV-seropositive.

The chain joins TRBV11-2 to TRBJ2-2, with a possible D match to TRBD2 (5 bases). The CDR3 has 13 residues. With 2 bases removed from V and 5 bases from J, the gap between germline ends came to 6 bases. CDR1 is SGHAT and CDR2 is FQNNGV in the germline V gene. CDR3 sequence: CASSLRGTGELFF. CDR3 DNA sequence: TGTGCCAGCAGCTTACGCGGGACCGGGGAGCTGTTTTTT.

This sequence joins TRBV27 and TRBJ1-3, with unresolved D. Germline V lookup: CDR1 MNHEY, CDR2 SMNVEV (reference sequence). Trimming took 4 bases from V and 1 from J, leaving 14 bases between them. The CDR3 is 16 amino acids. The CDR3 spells CASSSPGSSSGNTIYF. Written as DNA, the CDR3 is TGTGCCAGCAGTTCCCCTGGGAGTTCATCTGGAAACACCATATATTTT.

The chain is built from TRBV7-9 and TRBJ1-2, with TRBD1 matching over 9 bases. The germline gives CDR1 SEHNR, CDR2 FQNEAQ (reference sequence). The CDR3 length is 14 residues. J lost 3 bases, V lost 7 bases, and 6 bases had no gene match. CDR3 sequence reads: CASNPGQGYYGYTF. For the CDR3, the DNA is TGTGCCAGCAACCCAGGACAGGGGTACTATGGCTACACCTTC. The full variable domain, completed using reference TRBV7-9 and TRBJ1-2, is DTGVSQNPRHKITKRGQNVTFRCDPISEHNRLYWYRQTLGQGPEFLTYFQNEAQLEKSRLLSDRFSAERPKGSFSTLEIQRTEQGDSAMYLCASNPGQGYYGYTFGSGTRLTVV.

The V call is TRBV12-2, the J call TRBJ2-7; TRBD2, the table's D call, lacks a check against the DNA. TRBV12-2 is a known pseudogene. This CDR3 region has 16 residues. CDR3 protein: CASRLVGAGVTYEQYF. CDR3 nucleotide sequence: TGTGCAAGTCGCTTAGTAGGGGCGGGAGTTACCTACGAGCAGTACTTC.

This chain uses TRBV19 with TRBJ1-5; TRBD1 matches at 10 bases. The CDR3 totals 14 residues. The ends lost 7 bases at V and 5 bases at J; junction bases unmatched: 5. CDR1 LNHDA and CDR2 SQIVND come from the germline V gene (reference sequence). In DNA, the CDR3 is TGTGCCAGTACCCGGGACAGGGGTTATCAGCCCCAGCATTTT. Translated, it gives CASTRDRGYQPQHF.

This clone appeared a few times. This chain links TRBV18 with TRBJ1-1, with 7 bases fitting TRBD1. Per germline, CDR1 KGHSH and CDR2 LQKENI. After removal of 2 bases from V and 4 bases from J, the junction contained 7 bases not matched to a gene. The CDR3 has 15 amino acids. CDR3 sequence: CASSPRQGPITEAFF. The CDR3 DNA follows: TGTGCCAGCTCACCAAGACAGGGTCCGATCACTGAAGCTTTCTTT.

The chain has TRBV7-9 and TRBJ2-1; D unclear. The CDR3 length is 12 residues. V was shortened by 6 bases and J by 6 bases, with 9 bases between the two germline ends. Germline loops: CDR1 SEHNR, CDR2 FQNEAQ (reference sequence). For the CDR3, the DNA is TGTGCCAGCAGGCTAGGAAGCAATGAGCAGTTCTTC. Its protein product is CASRLGSNEQFF. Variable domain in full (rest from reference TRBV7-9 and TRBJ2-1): DTGVSQNPRHKITKRGQNVTFRCDPISEHNRLYWYRQTLGQGPEFLTYFQNEAQLEKSRLLSDRFSAERPKGSFSTLEIQRTEQGDSAMYLCASRLGSNEQFFGPGTRLTVL.

The CDR3 loop reads CASSGGQGSTDTQYF. The CDR3 DNA reads as TGCGCCAGCAGCGGCGGACAGGGTAGCACAGATACGCAGTATTTT. This chain uses TRBV5-1 with TRBJ2-3, with 8 bases lining up with TRBD1. Unmatched junction bases numbered 4, after V lost 4 bases and J lost 0 bases. Germline loops: CDR1 SGHRS, CDR2 YFSETQ. CDR3 length: 15 residues.

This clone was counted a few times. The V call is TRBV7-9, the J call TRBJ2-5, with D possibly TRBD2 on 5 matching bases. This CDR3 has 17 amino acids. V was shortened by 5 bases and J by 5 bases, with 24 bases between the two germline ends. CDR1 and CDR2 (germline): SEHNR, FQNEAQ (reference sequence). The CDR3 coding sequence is TGTGCCAGCAGCACCGGGATCGGCCGGGGTGGAAGGGAGACCCAGTACTTC. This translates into CASSTGIGRGGRETQYF.

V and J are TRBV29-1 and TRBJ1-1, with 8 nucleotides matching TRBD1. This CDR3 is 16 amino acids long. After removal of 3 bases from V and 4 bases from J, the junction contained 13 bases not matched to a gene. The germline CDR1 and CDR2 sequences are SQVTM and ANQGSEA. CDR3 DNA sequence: TGCAGCGTTGACCGGCCAACCCAGGGGGCGATCACTGAAGCTTTCTTT. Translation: CSVDRPTQGAITEAFF.

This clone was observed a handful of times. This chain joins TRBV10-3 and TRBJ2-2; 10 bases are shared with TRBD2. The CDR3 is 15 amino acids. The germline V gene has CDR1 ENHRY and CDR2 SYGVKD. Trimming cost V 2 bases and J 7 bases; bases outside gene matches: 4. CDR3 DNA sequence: TGTGCCATCAGTGAGCCTAGCGGGGGTAACGGGGAGCTGTTTTTT. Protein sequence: CAISEPSGGNGELFF.

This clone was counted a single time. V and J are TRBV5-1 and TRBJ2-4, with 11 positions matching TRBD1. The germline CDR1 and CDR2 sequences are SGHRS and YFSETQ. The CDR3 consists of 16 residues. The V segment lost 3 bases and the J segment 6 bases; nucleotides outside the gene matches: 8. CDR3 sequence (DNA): TGCGCCAGCAGCTACGGCGGGACAGGGGGTGGAAACATTCAGTACTTC. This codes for CASSYGGTGGGNIQYF.

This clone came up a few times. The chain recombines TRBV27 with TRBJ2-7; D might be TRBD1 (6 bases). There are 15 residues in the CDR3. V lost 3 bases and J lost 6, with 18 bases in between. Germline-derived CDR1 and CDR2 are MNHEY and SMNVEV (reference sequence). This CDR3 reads CASSLAGAGIREQYF. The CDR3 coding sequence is TGTGCCAGCAGTTTGGCAGGGGCCGGTATCCGCGAGCAGTACTTC.

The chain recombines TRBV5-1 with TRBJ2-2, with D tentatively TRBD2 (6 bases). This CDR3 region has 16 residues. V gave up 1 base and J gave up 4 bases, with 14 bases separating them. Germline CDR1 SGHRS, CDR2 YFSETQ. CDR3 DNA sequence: TGCGCCAGCAGCTTGCAGGGCTTCGGGAGCACCGGGGAGCTGTTTTTT. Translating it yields CASSLQGFGSTGELFF.

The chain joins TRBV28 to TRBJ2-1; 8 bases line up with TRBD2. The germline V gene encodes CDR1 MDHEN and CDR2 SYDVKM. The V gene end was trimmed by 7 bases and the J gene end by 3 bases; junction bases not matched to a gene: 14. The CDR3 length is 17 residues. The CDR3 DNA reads TGTGCCAGCACCGGGGGGCACGGGGGGGCCGGCTACAATGAGCAGTTCTTC. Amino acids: CASTGGHGGAGYNEQFF. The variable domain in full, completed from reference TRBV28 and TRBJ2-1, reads DVKVTQSSRYLVKRTGEKVFLECVQDMDHENMFWYRQDPGLGLRLIYFSYDVKMKEKGDIPEGYSVSREKKERFSLILESASTNQTSMYLCASTGGHGGAGYNEQFFGPGTRLTVL.

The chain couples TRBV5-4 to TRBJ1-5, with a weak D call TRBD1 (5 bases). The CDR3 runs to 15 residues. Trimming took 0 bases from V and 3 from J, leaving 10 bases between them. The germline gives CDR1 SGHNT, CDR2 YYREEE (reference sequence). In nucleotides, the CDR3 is TGTGCCAGCAGCTTGGGTACAGGATTCAATCAGCCCCAGCATTTT. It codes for CASSLGTGFNQPQHF.

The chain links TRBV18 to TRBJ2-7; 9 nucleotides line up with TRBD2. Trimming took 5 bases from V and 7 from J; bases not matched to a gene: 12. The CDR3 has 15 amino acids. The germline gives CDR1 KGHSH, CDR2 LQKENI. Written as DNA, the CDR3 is TGTGCCAGCTCAACCTTCGCGGGAGGGGCTAGGGAGCAGTACTTC. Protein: CASSTFAGGAREQYF.

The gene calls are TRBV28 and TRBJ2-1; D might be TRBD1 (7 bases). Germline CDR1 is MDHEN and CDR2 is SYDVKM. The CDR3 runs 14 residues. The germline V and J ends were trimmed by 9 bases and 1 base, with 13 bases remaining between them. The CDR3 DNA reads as TGTGCCAGGGCGGGACAGCTTTCCTACAATGAGCAGTTCTTC. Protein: CARAGQLSYNEQFF.

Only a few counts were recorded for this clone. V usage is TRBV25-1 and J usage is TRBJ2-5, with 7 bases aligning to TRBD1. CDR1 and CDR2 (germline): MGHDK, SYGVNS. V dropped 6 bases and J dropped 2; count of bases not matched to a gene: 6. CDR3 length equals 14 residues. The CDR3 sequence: CASSGDRAQETQYF. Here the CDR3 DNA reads TGTGCCAGCAGCGGGGACAGAGCTCAAGAGACCCAGTACTTC.

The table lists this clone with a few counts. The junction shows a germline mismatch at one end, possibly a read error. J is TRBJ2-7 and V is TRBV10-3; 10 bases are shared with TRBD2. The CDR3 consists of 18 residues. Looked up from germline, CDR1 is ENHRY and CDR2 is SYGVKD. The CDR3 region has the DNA TGTGCCATCAGTGGGGCCGGGACTAGCGCCACCTCAACCCTGGCCCAATCTTTC. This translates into CAISGAGTSATSTLAQSF.

This CDR3 is CSAENNYGYTF. CDR3 sequence (DNA): TGCAGTGCAGAGAATAACTATGGCTACACCTTC. The chain has TRBV20-1 and TRBJ1-2; D gene ambiguous. Germline values: CDR1 DFQATT, CDR2 SNEGSKA (reference sequence). Deletions cut 6 bases from V and 1 base from J, with 6 bases between. This CDR3 contains 11 residues.

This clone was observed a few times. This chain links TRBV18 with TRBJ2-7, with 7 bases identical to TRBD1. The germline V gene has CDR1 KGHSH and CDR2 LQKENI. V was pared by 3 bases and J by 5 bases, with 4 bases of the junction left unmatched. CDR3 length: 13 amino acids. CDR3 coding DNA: TGTGCCAGCTCACCCGACAGGGATCACGAGCAGTACTTC. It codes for CASSPDRDHEQYF. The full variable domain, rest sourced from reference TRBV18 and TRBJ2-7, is NAGVMQNPRHLVRRRGQEARLRCSPMKGHSHVYWYRQLPEEGLKFMVYLQKENIIDESGMPKERFSAEFPKEGPSILRIQQVVRGDSAAYFCASSPDRDHEQYFGPGTRLTVT.

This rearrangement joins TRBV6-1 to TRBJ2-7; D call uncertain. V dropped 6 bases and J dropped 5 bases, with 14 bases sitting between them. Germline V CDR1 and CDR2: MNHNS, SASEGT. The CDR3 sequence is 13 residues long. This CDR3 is CASRVASANEQYF. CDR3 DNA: TGTGCCAGCAGGGTAGCTAGTGCGAACGAGCAGTACTTC.

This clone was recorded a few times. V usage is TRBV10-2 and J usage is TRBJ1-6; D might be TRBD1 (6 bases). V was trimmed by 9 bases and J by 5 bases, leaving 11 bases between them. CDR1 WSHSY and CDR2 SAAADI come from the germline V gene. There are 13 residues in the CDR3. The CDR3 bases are TGCGCCAGTAACGGACAGCATAATTCACCCCTCCACTTT. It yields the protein CASNGQHNSPLHF.

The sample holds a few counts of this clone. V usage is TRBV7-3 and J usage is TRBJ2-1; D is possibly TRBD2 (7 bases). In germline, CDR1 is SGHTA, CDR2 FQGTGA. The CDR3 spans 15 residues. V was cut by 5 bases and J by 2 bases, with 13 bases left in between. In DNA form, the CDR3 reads TGTGCCAGCAGCCTCCTAGGGGGGGCCTACAATGAGCAGTTCTTC. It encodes CASSLLGGAYNEQFF.